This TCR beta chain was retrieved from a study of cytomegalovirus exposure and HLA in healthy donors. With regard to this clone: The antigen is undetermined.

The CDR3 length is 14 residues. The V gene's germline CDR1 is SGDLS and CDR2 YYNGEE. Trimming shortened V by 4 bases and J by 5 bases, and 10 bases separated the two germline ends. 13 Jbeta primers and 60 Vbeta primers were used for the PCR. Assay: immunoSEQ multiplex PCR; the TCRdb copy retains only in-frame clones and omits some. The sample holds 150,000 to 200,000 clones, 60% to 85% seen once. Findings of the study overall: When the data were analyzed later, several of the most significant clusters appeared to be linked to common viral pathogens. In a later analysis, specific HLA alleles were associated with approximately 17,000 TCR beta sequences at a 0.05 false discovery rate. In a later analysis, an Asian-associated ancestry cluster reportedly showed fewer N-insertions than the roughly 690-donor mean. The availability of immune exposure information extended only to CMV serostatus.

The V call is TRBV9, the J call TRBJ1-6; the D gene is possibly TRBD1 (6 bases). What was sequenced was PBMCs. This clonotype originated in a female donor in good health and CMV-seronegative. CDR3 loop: CASSPGQNNSPLHF. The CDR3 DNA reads TGTGCCAGCAGCCCGGGACAAAATAATTCACCCCTCCACTTT.